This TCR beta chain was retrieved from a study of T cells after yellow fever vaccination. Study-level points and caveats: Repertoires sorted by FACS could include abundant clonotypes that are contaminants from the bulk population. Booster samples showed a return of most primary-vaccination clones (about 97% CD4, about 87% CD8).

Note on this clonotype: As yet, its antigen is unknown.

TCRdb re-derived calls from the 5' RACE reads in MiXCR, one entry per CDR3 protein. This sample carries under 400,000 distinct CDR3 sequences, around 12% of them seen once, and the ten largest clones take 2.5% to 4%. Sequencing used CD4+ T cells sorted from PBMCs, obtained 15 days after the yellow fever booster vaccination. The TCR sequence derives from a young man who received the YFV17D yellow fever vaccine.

The CDR3: CASSPRRTGSAFF. In nucleotides, the CDR3 is TGTGCCAGCAGCCCCCGCCGGACAGGGTCAGCTTTCTTT. V is TRBV7-2 and J is TRBJ1-1; 8 positions match TRBD1. Germline V gene data show CDR1 as SGHTA and CDR2 as FQGNSA. V was clipped by 5 bases and J by 10 bases; unmatched bases: 9. The CDR3 covers 13 residues. Full variable domain (missing parts from reference TRBV7-2 and TRBJ1-1): GAGVSQSPSNKVTEKGKDVELRCDPISGHTALYWYRQSLGQGLEFLIYFQGNSAPDKSGLPSDRFSAERTGGSVSTLTIQRTQQEDSAVYLCASSPRRTGSAFFGQGTRLTVV.